This TCR beta chain was recorded in a study of cytomegalovirus exposure and HLA in healthy donors (dated by TCRdb to the late 2010s). Turning to the overall study: In an earlier analysis of under 750 of the donors, 276 Gb of sequence data and roughly 100 million unique TCR beta sequences from about 190 million T cells were reported. Rather than using new phenotypic data, the later analysis identified candidate immune exposures from TCR beta sequences and from how often those sequences occurred across donors. In addition to the first cohort of approximately 670 subjects, a separate validation cohort of 120 different subjects was used. The study aimed to test whether signatures of past pathogen exposure could be identified by cataloging public T cell receptors. Donor age, sex, ethnicity and CMV serostatus were compiled alongside the repertoire data. To predict cytomegalovirus infection status, the study brought together high-throughput TCR immunosequencing, statistical association of individual TCRs with disease status, and machine learning. An early release covering some 640 HLA-typed donors comprised 250 to 350 gigabases of sequencing data and approximately 80 million unique TCR sequences. Among the roughly 370 genotyped donors, approximately 76% belonged to the genetic ancestry cluster associated with self-reported Caucasian donors. In a later analysis, previously published TCR beta repertoires from about 640 donors were re-analyzed and high-resolution HLA genotyping was added so that TCR occurrence patterns could be studied. Using immunosequencing, the study profiled T cell repertoires from about 620 subjects and related those repertoires to cytomegalovirus serostatus. The number of typed donors differed by locus: roughly 620-630 for A, B, C, DRB1 and DQB1; 500 to 550 for DQA1; around 580 for DPA1; and some 430 for DPB1. About five DR-DQ haplotypes were handled as single units for association and clustering because linkage in the cohort was strong. An earlier analysis of 587 of the donors applied high-throughput TCR beta sequencing to assess whether each TCR beta V gene segment acted as functional or pseudogenic. Across 398 genotyped donors of the cohort, an average of about 220,000 unique TCR beta nucleotide sequences per donor were sequenced, and roughly 20% of those sequences were non-productive. Every repertoire in the discovery cohort had been generated on one and the same sequencing platform. HLA typing covered class I and class II loci at four-digit resolution. A later genetic analysis used genome-wide SNP genotypes for about 65% of the 666 donors, treating that subset as a discovery cohort.

General conclusions and limits of the study: Correlated functional status among segregating V segments might reflect linkage disequilibrium, but an unknown experimental factor could not be ruled out. Several of the top co-occurrence clusters appeared to be linked to parvovirus B19, influenza, CMV and Epstein-Barr virus, according to a later analysis. Most TCR sequences were seen in very few donors, while some public TCRs were found in many individuals. When HLA alleles, especially DR and DQ, strongly co-occurred, TCR associations were difficult to assign to individual alleles. In this cohort, only TCR beta chains were sequenced, and detectable features were limited by the absence of alpha or paired-chain data. Because some donors lacked HLA typing at each locus, the association tests relied only on the typed subset. Compared with the 666-donor mean, donors in an Asian-associated ancestry cluster had fewer N-insertions in productive TCRs, according to a later genetic analysis. The classifier was reported to diagnose cytomegalovirus status with high specificity and sensitivity in both the original and validation cohorts. According to a later analysis, most CMV-associated TCR beta chains appeared to be HLA-restricted, and the HLA associations seemed to be driven largely by CMV exposure. According to the authors, the approach could potentially be generalized to other disease states and immunological phenotypes. The 87-base-pair reads could not distinguish some IMGT-functional V segments, including TRBV6-2 and TRBV6-3, so those segments were excluded. Compared with equally common non-associated chains, HLA-associated TCR beta chains in a later analysis were more clonally expanded and had lower generation probabilities. A later analysis found that TCR association rates varied across HLA loci, with DRB1 alleles showing the most associated TCRs and HLA-C alleles the fewest. Because counts were too low, about 18 rarely observed V segments, including chromosome 9 orphons, were excluded from the earlier analysis of 587 of the donors. A further reported finding was that TCR beta sequences accurately predicted the HLA-A and HLA-B alleles for most subjects in the first cohort. In the study, 150 to 200 TCR beta chains were listed as associated with cytomegalovirus. Roughly uniform sequencing depth across donors was assumed in presence/absence analyses, although this assumption may not hold. Immune exposure information for the cohort was limited to CMV serostatus. The sequencing pipeline was judged likely to have produced a cluster of highly shared sequence variants as a technical artifact. V-gene and J-gene trimming of TCR beta chains was associated with a missense DCLRE1C variant in a later genetic analysis, and the association was replicated in an independent cohort. In a later analysis, some 18,000 TCR beta sequences were associated with specific HLA alleles at a false discovery rate of 0.05. In vitro tests confirmed that three of the cytomegalovirus-associated TCR beta chains recognize cytomegalovirus antigens. In an earlier analysis of 587 of the donors, most TCR beta V segments appeared in productive rearrangements about 90% or about 30% of the time, broadly matching IMGT annotations.

The CDR1 and CDR2 encoded by the germline V gene are SGDLS and YYNGEE. V and J are truncated by 2 bases and 2 bases respectively, leaving an intervening sequence of 17 bases. The CDR3 runs 16 amino acids, cysteine and phenylalanine included. Left in the record is the CDR3 DNA by itself, 48 bases read in frame from the first base. The cohort consisted of 666 healthy bone marrow donors. At the time of sampling, every cohort member was nominally healthy, though immune exposures that went unrecorded were likely present. The donor was CMV seropositive and was included in the group of 270 or so seropositive cohort members. Each donor provided a peripheral blood sample, and peripheral blood mononuclear cells were used for TCR beta sequencing. The Qiagen DNeasy Blood Extraction Kit was used to extract genomic DNA from the blood cell samples. Of note for this clone: No cognate antigen has been identified for it. Base qualities were left out, and no much larger clone turns up one base away.

Receptors were amplified or captured by the immunoSEQ multiplex PCR assay. A mixture of 60 forward primers for TCR Vbeta segments and 13 reverse primers for TCR Jbeta segments was used in the multiplex PCR. A multiplex PCR assay on genomic DNA amplified the CDR3 region of rearranged TCR beta genes. The Illumina HiSeq System was used to sequence the amplified TCR beta libraries as 87-base-pair reads. Turning to the authors' computational methods: A later analysis tallied tens of millions of unique TCR beta chains across the 666 repertoires, and around 12 million of those chains were shared by two or more donors. Raw reads were error-corrected and collapsed into unique sequences by a nearest-neighbor algorithm in which closely related sequences were merged to remove PCR and sequencing errors. To assign V, D and J gene segments, CDR3 sequences were aligned to IMGT reference sequences. For a sequence to be retained, a match of at least six nucleotides was required to both a V gene segment and a J gene segment. Rearrangements were classified as productive when the CDR3 lacked stop codons and remained in frame with V and J, and all other rearrangements were classified as non-productive. Following IMGT convention, CDR3 was defined as the stretch from the second conserved V-encoded cysteine up to the conserved J-encoded phenylalanine. Sequences without an unambiguous match to a single V gene segment were excluded from the earlier analysis of a few hundred of the donors. In an earlier analysis of 450 to 700 of the donors, V segments were called functional above 56.7% productive rearrangements and were called segregating when the between-donor standard deviation exceeded 5%. A statistical classification framework was built for diagnosing cytomegalovirus status from the catalog of TCR beta chain sequences. In a later analysis, TCR nucleotide sequences were compared against IMGT/GENE-DB human TR gene sequences so that V and J genes could be assigned. In a later analysis, CDR3 sequences and most-parsimonious VDJ recombination scenarios were assigned using the TCRdist pipeline. In a later analysis, each TCR beta chain was defined by its CDR3 amino acid sequence together with its V-gene family, and reads lacking a unique V-gene family were excluded. A later analysis removed 500 to 650 highly shared, low-generation-probability nucleotide sequences to deal with suspected cross-contamination and a sequencing artifact. In a later analysis, a clonal expansion index for each public chain was calculated from normalized within-repertoire ranks of inferred template counts. In a later analysis, generation probabilities were computed with a VDJ recombination model fitted to out-of-frame rearrangements, and the resulting probabilities were checked against IGoR. Hypergeometric tests were used in a later analysis to score TCR-TCR, TCR-HLA and TCR-CMV co-occurrence, with a repertoire-size bias correction applied to the TCR pairs. A later analysis estimated false discovery rates by permuting HLA or CMV assignments 20 times. In a later analysis, co-occurring TCRs were grouped using DBSCAN, and TCRdist sequence similarity was added for clustering within HLA-allele-positive subsets. Co-occurrence clustering excluded repertoires with fewer than 30,000 or more than 120,000 public chains, plus five with anomalous nucleotide sharing. The immuneACCESS repertoire file appears here via TCRdb, limited to in-frame rearrangements. These files lack a portion of the clones; in checked studies, under half of the deficit traces to unresolved V genes, and the cause of the others is not known. That table supplies the V and J calls and clone size; D and trimming were determined from the DNA. This sample comprises 40,000 to 55,000 clones, less than 75% of them detected only once. The ten largest make up 12% of the sample.

Sample: PBMCs. Recombination joined TRBV9 with TRBJ2-7; the D gene is perhaps TRBD1, on 6 matching bases. This TCR derives from a man aged 55 to 69 in good health and CMV-seropositive. The CDR3 protein is CASSVPRPGQAYEQYF. The nucleotides are TGTGCCAGCAGCGTTCCCCGCCCGGGACAAGCCTACGAGCAGTACTTC.